This TCR beta chain was documented in a study of naive and memory T cell subsets. This clonotype appeared a few times. Its antigen is not identified. Germline V gives CDR1 DFQATT, CDR2 SNEGSKA (reference sequence). This CDR3 spans 15 amino acids. V lost 3 bases, J lost 2 bases, and 8 bases stayed unmatched. Four subsets defined by CD45RA and CD27 were sorted after CD3, CD4, CD8 and live/dead staining. Two oligonucleotides, mixed equimolar, formed the beta constant-region primer covering TRBC1 and TRBC2. Ligated cDNA was amplified by four rounds of PCR with nested alpha and beta constant-region primers and SP2. Using its own MiXCR run on the UMI-ligation and nested PCR reads, TCRdb lists one record per CDR3 protein. The sample yields roughly 100,000 distinct CDR3 sequences, more than 14% seen once. Points from the study as a whole: Findings for naive and memory subsets could not be checked against ground truth. Activation and differentiation may alter RNA-based TCR counts. A few larger clonotypes appeared in naive repertoires, especially CD8, possibly memory cells re-expressing CD45RA. In naive cells, over 95% of TCR sequences were seen only once.

This sequence joins TRBV20-1 and TRBJ2-3, with 7 bases identical to TRBD2. The specimen sequenced was naive CD8+ T cells from blood. The origin of this receptor is a human donor in good health. The CDR3 reads CSASGLAVITDTQYF. Here the CDR3 DNA reads TGCAGTGCTAGTGGGCTAGCGGTGATCACAGATACGCAGTATTTT.